The clone carrying this T cell receptor beta chain was detected ten times or more. As yet, its antigen is unknown. This CDR3 contains 14 residues. CDR1 is MDHEN, CDR2 SYDVKM, per germline. The V end lost 5 bases, the J end lost 7 bases, and 17 bases lay between the germline ends. Fresh peripheral blood, 7.5 to 10 ml, was the source of the PBMCs. This record belongs to a study of T cells in Graves' hyperthyroidism and ophthalmopathy. Study context: Peripheral blood was taken when the disease was first diagnosed, before any treatment began. Study-wide findings and caveats: Ophthalmopathy, which appeared later, was predicted by the model a median around 6 months before onset. In simple terms, a model built on 13 V-J features told ophthalmopathy apart from stable hyperthyroidism.

TCR beta CDR3 regions were amplified from RNA transcripts. TCR CDR3 underwent first-round RT-PCR with the HTBI primer set. TCRdb passed the multiplex PCR reads through MiXCR, listing each CDR3 protein once. The table has 300,000 to 450,000 distinct CDR3 sequences, about 15% seen once. The sequencing sample was made of blood. J is TRBJ1-1 and V is TRBV28; D may be TRBD1 (5 bases). The TCR sequence derives from a woman aged 25 to 39 with Graves' ophthalmopathy. The CDR3 region has the DNA TGTGCCAGCAGTCCAAGCAGGGCATTAAGTGAAGCTTTCTTT. It is translated as CASSPSRALSEAFF. The variable domain in full, with the rest retrieved from reference TRBV28 and TRBJ1-1, is DVKVTQSSRYLVKRTGEKVFLECVQDMDHENMFWYRQDPGLGLRLIYFSYDVKMKEKGDIPEGYSVSREKKERFSLILESASTNQTSMYLCASSPSRALSEAFFGQGTRLTVV.